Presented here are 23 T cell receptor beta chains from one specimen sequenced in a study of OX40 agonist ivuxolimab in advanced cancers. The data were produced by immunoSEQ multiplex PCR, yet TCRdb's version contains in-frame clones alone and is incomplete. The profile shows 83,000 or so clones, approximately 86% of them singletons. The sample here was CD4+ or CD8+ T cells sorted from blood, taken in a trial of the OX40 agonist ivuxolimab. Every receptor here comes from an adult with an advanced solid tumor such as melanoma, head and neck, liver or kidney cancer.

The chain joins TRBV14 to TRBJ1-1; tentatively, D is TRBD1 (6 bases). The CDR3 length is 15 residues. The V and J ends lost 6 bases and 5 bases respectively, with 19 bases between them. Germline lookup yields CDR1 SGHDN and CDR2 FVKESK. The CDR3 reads CASRYEGEGRTEAFF. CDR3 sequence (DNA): TGTGCCAGCAGATATGAGGGGGAAGGTCGTACTGAAGCTTTCTTT. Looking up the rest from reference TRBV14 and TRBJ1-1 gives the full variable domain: EAGVTQFPSHSVIEKGQTVTLRCDPISGHDNLYWYRRVMGKEIKFLLHFVKESKQDESGMPNNRFLAERTGGTYSTLKVQPAELEDSGVYFCASRYEGEGRTEAFFGQGTRLTVV.

CDR3 DNA: TGTGCCAGCAGCTTTGGGCTCCGTGGGAACACTGAAGCTTTCTTT. It codes for CASSFGLRGNTEAFF. This sequence joins TRBV7-7 and TRBJ1-1, with D unresolved. The CDR3 totals 15 residues. Trimming took off 3 bases at V and 1 base at J, with 12 bases between the two ends. Per the germline V gene, CDR1 is SSHAT and CDR2 is FNYEAQ (reference sequence).

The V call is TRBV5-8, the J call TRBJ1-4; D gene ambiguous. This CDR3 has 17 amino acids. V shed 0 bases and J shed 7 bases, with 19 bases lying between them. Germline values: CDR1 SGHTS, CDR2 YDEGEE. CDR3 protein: CASSLGASPGRGEKLFF. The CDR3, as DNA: TGTGCCAGCAGCTTGGGGGCATCCCCCGGGCGGGGTGAAAAACTGTTTTTT.

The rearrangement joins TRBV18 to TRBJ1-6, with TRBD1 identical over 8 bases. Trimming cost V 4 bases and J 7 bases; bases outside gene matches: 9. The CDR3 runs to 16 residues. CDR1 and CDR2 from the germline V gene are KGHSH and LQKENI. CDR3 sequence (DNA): TGTGCCAGCTCACAACGACAGGGGTTGAGGAATTCACCCCTCCACTTT. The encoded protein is CASSQRQGLRNSPLHF.

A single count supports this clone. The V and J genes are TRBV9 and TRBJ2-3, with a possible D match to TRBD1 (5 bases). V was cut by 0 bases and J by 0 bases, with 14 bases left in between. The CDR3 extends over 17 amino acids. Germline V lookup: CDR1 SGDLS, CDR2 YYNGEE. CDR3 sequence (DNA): TGTGCCAGCAGCGTAGGTAAGGGGCCCACTAGCACAGATACGCAGTATTTT. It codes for CASSVGKGPTSTDTQYF.

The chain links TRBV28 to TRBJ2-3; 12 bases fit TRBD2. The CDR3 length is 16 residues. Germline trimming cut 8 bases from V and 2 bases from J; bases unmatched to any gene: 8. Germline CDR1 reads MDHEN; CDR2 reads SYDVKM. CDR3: CASALPSGGDTDTQYF. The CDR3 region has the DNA TGTGCCAGCGCTCTCCCTAGCGGGGGGGACACAGATACGCAGTATTTT.

CDR3 in amino acids: CASSTLDTGNTEAFF. The CDR3 DNA follows: TGTGCCAGTAGTACTCTTGACACGGGGAACACTGAAGCTTTCTTT. The rearrangement uses TRBV19 and TRBJ1-1, with D uncertain. The CDR3 spans 15 residues. The V gene lost 4 bases and the J gene lost 1 base, with 13 bases spanning the gap. CDR1 is LNHDA, CDR2 SQIVND, per germline (reference sequence).

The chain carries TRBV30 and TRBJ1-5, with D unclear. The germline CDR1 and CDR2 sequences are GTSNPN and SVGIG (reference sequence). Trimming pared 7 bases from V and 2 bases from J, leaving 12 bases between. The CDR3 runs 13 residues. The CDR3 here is CAFQVQGNQPQHF. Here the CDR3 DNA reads TGTGCCTTTCAGGTTCAAGGCAATCAGCCCCAGCATTTT.

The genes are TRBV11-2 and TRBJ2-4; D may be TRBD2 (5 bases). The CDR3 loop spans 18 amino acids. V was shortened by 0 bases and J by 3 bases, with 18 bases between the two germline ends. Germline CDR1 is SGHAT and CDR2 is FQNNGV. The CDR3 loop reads CASSLDRTPGSSKNIQYF. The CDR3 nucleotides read TGTGCCAGCAGCTTAGATAGGACCCCGGGGTCTAGCAAAAACATTCAGTACTTC. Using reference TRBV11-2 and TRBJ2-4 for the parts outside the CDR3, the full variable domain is EAGVAQSPRYKIIEKRQSVAFWCNPISGHATLYWYQQILGQGPKLLIQFQNNGVVDDSQLPKDRFSAERLKGVDSTLKIQPAKLEDSAVYLCASSLDRTPGSSKNIQYFGAGTRLSVL.

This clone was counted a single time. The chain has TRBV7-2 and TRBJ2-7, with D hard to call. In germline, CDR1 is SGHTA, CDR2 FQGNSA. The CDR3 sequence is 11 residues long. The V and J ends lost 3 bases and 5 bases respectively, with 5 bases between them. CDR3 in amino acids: CASSFKNEQYF. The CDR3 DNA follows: TGTGCCAGCAGCTTTAAAAACGAGCAGTACTTC.

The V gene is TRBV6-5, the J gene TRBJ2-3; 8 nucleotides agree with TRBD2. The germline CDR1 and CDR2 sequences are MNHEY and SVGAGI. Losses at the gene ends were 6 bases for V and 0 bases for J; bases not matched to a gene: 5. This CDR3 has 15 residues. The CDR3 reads CASSRSGTSTDTQYF. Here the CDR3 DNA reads TGTGCCAGCAGCCGTAGCGGGACTAGCACAGATACGCAGTATTTT.

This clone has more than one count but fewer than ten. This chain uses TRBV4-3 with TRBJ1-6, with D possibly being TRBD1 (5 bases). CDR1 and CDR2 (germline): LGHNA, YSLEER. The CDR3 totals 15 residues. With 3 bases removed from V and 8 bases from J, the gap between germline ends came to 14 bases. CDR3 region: CASSQTGQGDSPLHF. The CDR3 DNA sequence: TGCGCCAGCAGCCAGACTGGTCAGGGTGATTCACCCCTCCACTTT.

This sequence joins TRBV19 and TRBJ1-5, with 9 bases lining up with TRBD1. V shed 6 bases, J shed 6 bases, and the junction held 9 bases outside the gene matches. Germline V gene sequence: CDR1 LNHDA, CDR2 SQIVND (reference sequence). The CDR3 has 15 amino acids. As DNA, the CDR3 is TGTGCCAGTAGAACTGGGACAGGGTATTTTCAGCCCCAGCATTTT. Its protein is CASRTGTGYFQPQHF.

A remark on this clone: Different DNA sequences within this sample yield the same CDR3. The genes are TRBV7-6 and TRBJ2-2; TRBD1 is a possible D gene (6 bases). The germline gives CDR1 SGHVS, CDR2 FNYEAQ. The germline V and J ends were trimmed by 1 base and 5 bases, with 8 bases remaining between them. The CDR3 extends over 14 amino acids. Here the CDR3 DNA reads TGTGCCAGCAGCTTAGGGGGGCGTACCGGGGAGCTGTTTTTT. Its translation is CASSLGGRTGELFF.

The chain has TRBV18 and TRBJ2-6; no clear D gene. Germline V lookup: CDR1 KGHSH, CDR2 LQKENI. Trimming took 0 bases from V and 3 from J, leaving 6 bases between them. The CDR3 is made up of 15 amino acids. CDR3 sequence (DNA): TGTGCCAGCTCACCACCGTTGGGTGGGGCCAACGTCCTGACTTTC. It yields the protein CASSPPLGGANVLTF.

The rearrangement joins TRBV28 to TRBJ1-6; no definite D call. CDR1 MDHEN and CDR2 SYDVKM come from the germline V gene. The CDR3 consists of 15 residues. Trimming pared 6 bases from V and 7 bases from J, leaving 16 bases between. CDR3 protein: CASRIGDSVNSPLHF. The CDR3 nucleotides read TGTGCCAGCAGGATCGGAGACTCTGTAAATTCACCCCTCCACTTT.

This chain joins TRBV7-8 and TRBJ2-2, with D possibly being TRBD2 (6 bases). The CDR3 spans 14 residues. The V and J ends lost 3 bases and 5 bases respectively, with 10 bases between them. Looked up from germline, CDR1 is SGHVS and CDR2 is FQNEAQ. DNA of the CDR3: TGTGCCAGCAGCTTGGCTAGCGAGACCGGGGAGCTGTTTTTT. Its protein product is CASSLASETGELFF.

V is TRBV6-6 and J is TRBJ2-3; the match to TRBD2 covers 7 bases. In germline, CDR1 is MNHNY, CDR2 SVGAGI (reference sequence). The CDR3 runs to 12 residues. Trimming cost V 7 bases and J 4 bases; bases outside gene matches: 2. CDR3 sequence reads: CASKRGADTQYF. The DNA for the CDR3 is TGTGCCAGCAAACGGGGGGCAGATACGCAGTATTTT.

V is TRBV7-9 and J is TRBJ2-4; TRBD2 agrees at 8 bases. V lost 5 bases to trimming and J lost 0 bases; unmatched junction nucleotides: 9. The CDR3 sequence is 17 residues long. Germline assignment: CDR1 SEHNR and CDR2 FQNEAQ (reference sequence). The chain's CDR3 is CASSTFSSGLAKNIQYF. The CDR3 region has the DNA TGTGCCAGCAGCACCTTCTCTAGCGGGTTAGCCAAAAACATTCAGTACTTC.

CDR3 DNA sequence: TGTGCCAGTATACCACAGGGGGAGGGCAATCAGCCCCAGCATTTT. Protein: CASIPQGEGNQPQHF. The chain uses TRBV19 and TRBJ1-5, with 8 bases matching TRBD1. This CDR3 spans 15 amino acids. Trimming cost V 7 bases and J 2 bases; bases outside gene matches: 7. Germline CDR1 reads LNHDA; CDR2 reads SQIVND (reference sequence).

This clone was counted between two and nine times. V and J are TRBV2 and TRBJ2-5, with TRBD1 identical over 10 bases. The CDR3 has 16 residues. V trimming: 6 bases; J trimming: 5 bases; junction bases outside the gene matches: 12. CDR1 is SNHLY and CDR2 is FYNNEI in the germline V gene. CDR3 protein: CASRRDRQGARETQYF. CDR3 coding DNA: TGTGCCAGCAGACGCGATAGACAGGGGGCTAGGGAGACCCAGTACTTC.

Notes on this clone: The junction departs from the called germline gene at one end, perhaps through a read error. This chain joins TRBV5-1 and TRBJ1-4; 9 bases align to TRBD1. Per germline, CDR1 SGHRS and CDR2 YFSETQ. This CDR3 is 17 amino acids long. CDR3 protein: CASSLPGTGITNKKLFF. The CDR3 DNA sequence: TGCGCCAGCAGCCTGCCCGGGACAGGGATAACTAATAAAAAACTGTTTTTT.

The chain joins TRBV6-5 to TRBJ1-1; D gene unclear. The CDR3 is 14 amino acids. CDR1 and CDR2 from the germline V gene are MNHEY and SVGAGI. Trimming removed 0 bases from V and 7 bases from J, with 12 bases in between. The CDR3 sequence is CASSYSSGRLEAFF. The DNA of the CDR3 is TGTGCCAGCAGTTACTCTTCTGGTCGGCTTGAAGCTTTCTTT.